The 5 T cell receptor beta chains below were found in one sample sequenced in a study of neurological immune-mediated disorders. Time point here: longitudinal time-point 2. A single record per CDR3 protein comes from TCRdb applying MiXCR to the 5' RACE reads. The data contain over 55,000 distinct CDR3 sequences, 8.5% to 10% of them singletons. Sequences were obtained from PBMCs. The source is a man under 40 in good health.

This clonotype was detected ten times or more. V usage is TRBV15 and J usage is TRBJ2-5, with 7 bases identical to TRBD1. The germline gives CDR1 LNHNV, CDR2 YYDKDF (reference sequence). V was clipped by 1 base and J by 4 bases; unmatched bases: 9. The CDR3 is made up of 16 amino acids. CDR3 loop: CATSRGSDRGRETQYF. The CDR3, as DNA: TGTGCCACCAGCAGAGGAAGTGATAGGGGGCGAGAGACCCAGTACTTC.

This clonotype showed up many times. V is TRBV27 and J is TRBJ2-5; TRBD1 might be the D (5 bases). This CDR3 is 13 amino acids long. Trimming left V 10 bases short and J 4 bases short, with 16 bases between. The germline V gene encodes CDR1 MNHEY and CDR2 SMNVEV (reference sequence). As DNA, the CDR3 is TGTGCCACCAAAGCCCAGGGTGGAGAGACCCAGTACTTC. This gives the protein CATKAQGGETQYF.

This clonotype has at least ten counts. The chain uses TRBV18 and TRBJ2-2; D possibly corresponds to TRBD2 (5 bases). Germline-derived CDR1 and CDR2 are KGHSH and LQKENI. The CDR3 contains 15 residues. Trimming stripped 0 bases from V and 6 bases from J, with 11 bases between. Here the CDR3 DNA reads TGTGCCAGCTCACCACCAGGAGGAGTTGCCGGGGAGCTGTTTTTT. The encoded protein is CASSPPGGVAGELFF.

This clonotype was counted a few times. The chain combines TRBV5-1 with TRBJ2-7; 11 nucleotides line up with TRBD1. CDR3 length: 17 amino acids. Germline V gene lookup returns CDR1 SGHRS and CDR2 YFSETQ. With 0 bases clipped from V and 5 bases from J, the junction kept 10 bases outside the gene matches. The CDR3 coding sequence is TGCGCCAGCAGCTTGGCCGGTAGCCGGGACAGGGGGGACGAGCAGTACTTC. Translation: CASSLAGSRDRGDEQYF.

This clonotype was seen at least ten times. V usage is TRBV20-1 and J usage is TRBJ2-1, with no clear D. V was trimmed by 4 bases and J by 0 bases, leaving 10 bases between them. Germline assignment: CDR1 DFQATT and CDR2 SNEGSKA (reference sequence). The CDR3 has 14 amino acids. The CDR3 is CSATMVTSYNEQFF. The CDR3 nucleotides are TGCAGTGCTACGATGGTCACCTCCTACAATGAGCAGTTCTTC.